This record looks at one T cell receptor (beta chain) sequence and its context. Followed longitudinally, the Seattle patients had been enrolled during active infection. This record belongs to a study of blood T cell repertoires in COVID-19. Study context: Samples taken during acute and convalescent COVID-19 were collected in the United States, Italy and Spain. Nucleic acid was either cDNA or gDNA, and it came from T cells, B-cell-depleted T cells, or PBMCs.

This CDR3 contains 15 residues. CDR1 and CDR2 (germline): MNHEY, SVGAGI. V was clipped by 5 bases and J by 1 base, with 14 bases between them. Per the study methods: Amplification from reference gene primers served as the basis for estimated nucleated cell counts. The repertoire was sequenced with immunoSEQ multiplex PCR; TCRdb's copy has only in-frame clones and lacks some. V and J calls and clone size come straight from that table; D and trimming were deduced from the DNA. The sample shows some 390,000 clones, around nine tenths of them seen only once. The TCR was taken from a woman aged 40-49 years with COVID-19, enrolled during active disease. The chain is built from TRBV6-5 and TRBJ1-1, with no clear D. Sequenced sample: peripheral blood. CDR3 region: CASSKSSRGNTEAFF. The CDR3 DNA is TGTGCCAGCAGTAAATCGTCCCGGGGGAACACTGAAGCTTTCTTT.